This record concerns one T cell receptor beta chain sequence. The target of this receptor is not known. Base-call qualities are not available, and no considerably larger clone is one nucleotide away. CDR1 and CDR2 are read off the germline V gene as SGHTA and FQGNSA. The CDR3 holds 14 amino acids from the cysteine to the phenylalanine. The retained sequence is limited to the CDR3, 42 bases, with the frame set at the first base. V is pruned by 5 bases and J by 2 bases, leaving 4 bases of the junction without a gene match. These data are taken from a study of blood T cell repertoires in COVID-19 (TCRdb year 2020). In the study overall: Samples from collaborators originated in the United States, Italy and Spain and spanned both the acute and convalescent phases of COVID-19. The dataset comprised deeply sampled blood TCRbeta repertoires from subjects exposed to, actively infected with, or recovered from COVID-19. The material from the prospective study consisted of cDNA or gDNA derived from T cells, B-cell-depleted T cells, or PBMCs. The repertoires were released in a freely available public database meant as a resource for research on the immune response to SARS-CoV-2. The samples were drawn from the first 160 participants of the ongoing ImmuneRACE study and from under 1,500 subjects provided by 6 global collaborators. Where available, HLA class I and class II types were taken from metadata supplied by the sample provider and were not determined by assay-based typing. A de-identified subject ID, COVID-19 status, age in years and sex were almost always included in the sample metadata.

Each collaborating institution followed its own protocols to collect whole blood in K2EDTA tubes. Collaborator samples were shipped for TCRbeta analysis as frozen whole blood, isolated PBMCs, or DNA extracted from either sample type. The immunoSEQ Assay, a bias-controlled multiplex PCR, was used to amplify TCRbeta CDR3 regions from genomic DNA. In the authors' own workflow: Nucleated cell counts per sample were estimated from amplification of reference gene primers within the assay. To quantify the absolute abundance of each unique TCRbeta CDR3 rearrangement, sequence reads were collapsed and filtered. For each sample, productive Simpson clonality was calculated by taking the square root of Simpson's diversity index across productive rearrangements. TCRdb's version of the immuneACCESS table is confined to in-frame rearrangements and falls short of the full clone set. An unresolved V gene accounts for under half of the shortfall where checked; the remainder is of unknown origin. V, J and clone size were drawn from that table, and D and trimming were deduced from the DNA. This sample holds 55,000 to 65,000 clones; 79% were observed only once. Of the sample, 3.2% is held by the ten largest clones.

The research as a whole found: The amount of clinical and demographic metadata varied by source and participant and was provided uncurated.

Sequencing was carried out using peripheral blood. The rearranged segments are TRBV7-2 and TRBJ2-7; 9 of the junction bases match TRBD1. The receptor comes from a man between 60 and 70 years old with acute or convalescent COVID-19. The sequenced DNA: TGTGCCAGCAGCCAAAGGACAGGGGCCTACGAGCAGTACTTC. Translated, it gives CASSQRTGAYEQYF.